The clone carrying this TCR beta chain was seen at least ten times. The target antigen is unknown. The data belong to a study of regulatory T cells in long-lasting Graves disease. Findings and caveats of the study: Those with persistent Graves' had less TCR diversity than newly diagnosed patients.

The time point denotes: newly diagnosed GD, antithyroid drugs for less than 3 months. Extracted PBMC RNA gave rise to the TCR library. HTBI primers from iRepertoire and Arm-PCR of CDR3 regions yielded the TCR beta libraries. TCRdb processed the multiplex PCR reads anew with MiXCR; each CDR3 protein has one entry. This repertoire shows 400,000 to 500,000 distinct CDR3 sequences, around 13% found once; its top ten account for 17%. The CDR3 has 13 residues. Germline-derived CDR1 and CDR2 are LGHDT and YNNKEL (reference sequence). V was clipped by 4 bases and J by 10 bases; unmatched bases: 3. The same data also went into a second study, on T cells in Graves' hyperthyroidism and ophthalmopathy.

The sample was peripheral blood mononuclear cells (PBMCs), taken at new diagnosis, from a patient treated with antithyroid drugs. This chain joins TRBV3-1 and TRBJ2-1, with 11 bases lining up with TRBD2. The receptor's source is a woman aged 50 to 60 with Graves disease. CDR3 DNA: TGTGCCAGCAGCCCTGGACTAGCGGGCGAGCAGTTCTTC. Translated, it gives CASSPGLAGEQFF.